This note documents a single TCR beta chain sequence. TCRdb's copy holds only in-frame clones and misses some; the assay was immunoSEQ multiplex PCR. The profile covers 20,000 to 25,000 clones, with over 85% appearing a single time and about 5% taken by the ten largest. Samples were taken several times over chemoradiotherapy. This record belongs to a study of chemoradiotherapy in HPV16-positive cancers. The material sequenced was blood, taken from a patient who underwent chemoradiotherapy. This receptor was taken from a human donor with HPV-associated anogenital cancer.

This CDR3 is CASSLTGGMLGYTF. The CDR3 coding sequence is TGCGCCAGCAGCTTAACAGGGGGGATGCTTGGCTACACCTTC. The J gene is TRBJ1-2, the V gene TRBV5-1, with 8 bases fitting TRBD1. The CDR3 covers 14 residues. Germline V gene lookup returns CDR1 SGHRS and CDR2 YFSETQ. V dropped 2 bases and J dropped 7; count of bases not matched to a gene: 7.